These T cell receptor beta chains were read from a single sample in a study of OX40 agonist ivuxolimab in advanced cancers. Measured with immunoSEQ multiplex PCR; TCRdb has only the in-frame clones, and not every one. The table has 34,000 or so clones, roughly 76% seen once. The material sequenced was CD4+ or CD8+ T cells sorted from blood, taken in a trial of the OX40 agonist ivuxolimab. These TCRs come from an adult with an advanced solid tumor such as melanoma, head and neck, liver or kidney cancer. Both conserved end residues are part of each CDR3. The D gene is left open where the match is weak. Rows may omit the clone size; those that give it use once, few, many or a size class.

>TRBJ2-3|TRBV10-1|TRBD1|few
TGCGCCAGCAGCTTGACAGGGCATAGCACAGATACGCAGTATTTT
CASSLTGHSTDTQYF
>TRBJ1-4|TRBV2|-|few
TGTGCCAGCAGTGGTGGAGGGAGGGAAAAACTGTTTTTT
CASSGGGREKLFF
>TRBJ1-6|TRBV6-4|TRBD1|few
TGTGCCAGCAGTGACTCGAAACAGGGGACTAATTCACCCCTCCACTTT
CASSDSKQGTNSPLHF
>TRBJ2-2|TRBV6-4|-|-
TGTGCCAGCACCTCCCAACGGTCTAGGTTGGACACCGGGGAGCTGTTTTTT
CASTSQRSRLDTGELFF
>TRBJ2-5|TRBV18|-|-
TGTGCCAGCTCACAACAAGAGACCCAGTACTTC
CASSQQETQYF
>TRBJ2-5|TRBV15|TRBD2|-
TGTGCCACCAGCAGCCCTAGCGGGAGAAGGCAAGAGACCCAGTACTTC
CATSSPSGRRQETQYF
>TRBJ2-2|TRBV5-6|TRBD2|few
TGTGCCAGCAGCTCAACAAAACGGACTAGCAGACACACCGGGGAGCTGTTTTTT
CASSSTKRTSRHTGELFF
>TRBJ1-2|TRBV6-1|-|-
TGTGCCAGCAGTGAACGATTGTGGGGTGGCTACACCTTC
CASSERLWGGYTF
>TRBJ1-6|TRBV30|TRBD1|few
TGTGCCTGGAGCGACAGGGGGCATTCACCCCTCCACTTT
CAWSDRGHSPLHF
>TRBJ2-2|TRBV19|TRBD1|-
TGTGCCAGTAGTATCGGGACAGAACGCACCGGGGAGCTGTTTTTT
CASSIGTERTGELFF
>TRBJ2-5|TRBV7-7|TRBD2|-
TGTGCTAGCAGCAGCGGGGGGGGCTTCCGAGAGACCCAGTACTTC
CASSSGGGFRETQYF
>TRBJ2-6|TRBV19|-|-
TGTGCCAGTAGTATCTACAGCACCTCTGGGGCCAACGTCCTGACTTTC
CASSIYSTSGANVLTF
>TRBJ1-2|TRBV25-1|-|few
TGTGCCAGCAGTGTACCACACTATGGCTACACCTTC
CASSVPHYGYTF
>TRBJ1-2|TRBV11-2|-|-
TGTGCCAGCAGCCCATCTGCGGGGGGAAACTATGGCTACACCTTC
CASSPSAGGNYGYTF
>TRBJ2-3|TRBV5-1|-|-
TGCGCCAGCAGTTTAGACACAGATACGCAGTATTTT
CASSLDTDTQYF
>TRBJ1-4|TRBV7-3|-|once
TGTGCCAGCACCCTCAGGCGATTGGCAGGCCCTAATGAAAAACTGTTTTTT
CASTLRRLAGPNEKLFF
>TRBJ1-2|TRBV6-5|-|-
TGTGCCAGCAGTTACGAGTTATCAGGGAGCGGCTACACCTTC
CASSYELSGSGYTF
>TRBJ2-2|TRBV7-2|-|-
TGTGCCAGCAGCTTACAGCAGGGGATCATTAGCGGGGAGCTGTTTTTT
CASSLQQGIISGELFF
>TRBJ2-7|TRBV10-2|TRBD2|-
TGCGCCAGCGGGGTGGCTAGCGGGAGTGGAGAGCAGTACTTC
CASGVASGSGEQYF
>TRBJ1-1|TRBV6-5|-|-
TGTGCCAGCAGTTACGTGGGAGAAGCTTTCTTT
CASSYVGEAFF
>TRBJ2-1|TRBV11-2|-|-
TGTGCCAGCAGACAAAGCGGGCCCTCCTACAATGAGCAGTTCTTC
CASRQSGPSYNEQFF
>TRBJ1-4|TRBV19|-|-
TGTGCCAGTACCCTTGGCAGGTATAATGAAAAACTGTTTTTT
CASTLGRYNEKLFF
>TRBJ2-7|TRBV21-1|-|once
TGTGCCAGCAGCAAAAGGAGACAGGGTTGGATGTGCGAGCAGTACTTC
CASSKRRQGWMCEQYF
>TRBJ1-6|TRBV5-1|TRBD1|-
TGCGCCAGCAGCTCGGGACAGGGGACTTCACCCCTCCACTTT
CASSSGQGTSPLHF
>TRBJ2-7|TRBV7-9|-|-
TGTGCCAGCACCCCCCCGGGGGCGGGGGTCGAGCAGTACTTC
CASTPPGAGVEQYF
>TRBJ1-1|TRBV27|TRBD1|few
TGTGCCAGCAGTACCCAGGGACAGAGGAACACTGAAGCTTTCTTT
CASSTQGQRNTEAFF
>TRBJ2-2|TRBV2|-|-
TGTGCCAGCAGTACCCGGGCGGACACCGGGGAGCTGTTTTTT
CASSTRADTGELFF
>TRBJ1-4|TRBV4-3|-|-
TGCGCCAGCAGCCAAGGCCGATCTGCAACTAATGAAAAACTGTTTTTT
CASSQGRSATNEKLFF
>TRBJ2-7|TRBV30|-|-
TGTGCCTGGGTCCCCCGGGGGAACACCTACGAGCAGTACTTC
CAWVPRGNTYEQYF
>TRBJ2-7|TRBV5-1|TRBD1|-
TGCGCCAGCAGTAACCCAGGGGGCTACGAGCAGTACTTC
CASSNPGGYEQYF
>TRBJ1-4|TRBV4-1|-|-
TGCGCCAGCAGCCAAGTAGGGGGGGTTGAAAAACTGTTTTTT
CASSQVGGVEKLFF
>TRBJ2-5|TRBV12-5|-|-
TGTGCTAGTGGTTTTTCCCCACAAGAGACCCAGTACTTC
CASGFSPQETQYF
>TRBJ1-1|TRBV19|-|-
TGTGCCAGTTCTCCCTGGGGCCTAGGGGTCGTAGCTTTCTTT
CASSPWGLGVVAFF
>TRBJ2-7|TRBV28|TRBD2|few
TGTGCCAGCAGACTTAGCGGGAGAGGCTACGAGCAGTACTTC
CASRLSGRGYEQYF
>TRBJ1-5|TRBV2|TRBD1|-
TGTGCCAGCAGTTTGGACAGGGAGGTGGGTCAGCCCCAGCATTTT
CASSLDREVGQPQHF